This is a list of T cell receptor beta chains from one sample in a study of cytomegalovirus exposure and HLA in healthy donors. Only in-frame clones appear in the TCRdb table, and some are missing; sequencing was by immunoSEQ multiplex PCR. The profile shows about 74,000 clones, 94% of them singletons. The sequenced material came from PBMCs. The receptors were gathered from a man between 18 and 35 years old in good health and CMV-seropositive. The conserved cysteine and the conserved F or W are not part of the CDR3 here. D genes are given only for firm matches.

j_gene,d_gene,v_gene,CDR3aa
TRBJ2-5,TRBD2,TRBV5-4,ASSLAALAGRSETQY
TRBJ1-5,TRBD1,TRBV27,ASSSGQGNQPQH
TRBJ2-7,TRBD2,TRBV6-1,ASGISGSGPDEQY
TRBJ1-2,TRBD1,TRBV19,ASSTLTGVGYT
TRBJ1-5,NA,TRBV30,AWTLGGADQPQH
TRBJ2-5,TRBD1,TRBV5-1,ASSSQTATDRGETQY
TRBJ1-5,NA,TRBV19,ASSGNRALNQPQH
TRBJ2-7,NA,TRBV5-1,ASSFAQFYEQY
TRBJ2-2,NA,TRBV7-3,ASSLQTGNTGELF
TRBJ2-3,TRBD1,TRBV5-1,ASSLGQGGTDTQY
TRBJ2-7,NA,TRBV30,AWSDQGYEQY
TRBJ2-1,NA,TRBV25-1,ASSEFNPINEQF